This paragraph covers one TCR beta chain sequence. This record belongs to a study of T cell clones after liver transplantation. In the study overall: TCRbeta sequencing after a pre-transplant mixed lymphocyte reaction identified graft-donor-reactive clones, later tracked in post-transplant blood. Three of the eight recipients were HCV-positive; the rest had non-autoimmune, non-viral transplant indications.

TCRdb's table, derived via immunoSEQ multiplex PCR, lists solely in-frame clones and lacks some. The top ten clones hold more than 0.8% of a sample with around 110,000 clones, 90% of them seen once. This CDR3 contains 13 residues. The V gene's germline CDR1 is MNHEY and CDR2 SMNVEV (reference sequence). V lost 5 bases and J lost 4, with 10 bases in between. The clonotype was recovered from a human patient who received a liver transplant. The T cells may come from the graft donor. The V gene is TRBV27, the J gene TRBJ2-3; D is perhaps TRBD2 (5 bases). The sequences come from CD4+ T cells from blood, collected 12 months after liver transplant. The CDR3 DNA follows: TGTGCCAGCAGTCACATCGGGGCAGATACGCAGTATTTT. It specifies CASSHIGADTQYF.